There are a few counts of the clone carrying this TCR beta chain. The target antigen is unknown. These data are taken from a study of T-cell reconstitution after alpha-beta-depleted transplantation in children. Findings and limits, study-wide: T-cell counts and diversity at one year following transplant were attributed mainly to newly produced T cells. At day 60, the high TCRbeta diversity found in some patients originated from recipient T cells and thymic progenitors that had survived. Several hundred graft clones that had expanded were reportedly the source of alpha-beta T cells about two months after transplant.

Using unique molecular identifiers, the investigators prepared the TCRbeta library. TCRdb processed the PCR reads anew with MiXCR; each CDR3 protein has one entry. The repertoire includes around 490,000 distinct CDR3 sequences, around 10% of them detected once, and around 13% sits in the top ten. J was trimmed by 9 bases and V by 3 bases; bases with no gene match: 6. This CDR3 contains 15 residues. Looked up from germline, CDR1 is MDHEN and CDR2 is SYDVKM. This chain joins TRBV28 and TRBJ1-6; 9 bases fit TRBD1. The TCR originated in a female patient aged 2 to 10 who had a stem cell transplant for aplastic anemia, so the T cells may come from the graft donor. This sample comprised PBMCs, mostly from graft donor cells, obtained 180 days after TCRalphabeta/CD19-depleted stem cell transplant. Here the CDR3 DNA reads TGTGCCAGCAGTTTGGGACAGGGAAGATCTTCACCCCTCCACTTT. It encodes CASSLGQGRSSPLHF.